This T cell receptor (beta chain) was documented in a study of blood T cells in healthy people across ages. The donors, all healthy, were Caucasians living in Russia, aged roughly 6 to 100. Then a second PCR, running about 6 to 12 cycles, was carried out with a sample-barcoded 5' primer and a J-beta primer mix. TCRdb independently ran MiXCR on the 5' RACE reads; one entry per CDR3 protein. The table lists hundreds of thousands of distinct CDR3 sequences, about 24% of them singletons. This clonotype was detected a few times. The sample also formed part of further work on T cells of mothers and their children.

Sequenced: blood. The clonotype was recovered from a boy between 10 and 17 years old in good health.

DNA for the CDR3: TGTGCCAGCAGCGTGACAGGGGTGAATGAGCAGTTCTTC. It encodes CASSVTGVNEQFF. The chain has TRBV9 and TRBJ2-1; 8 bases are a match to TRBD1. After removal of 2 bases from V and 7 bases from J, the junction contained 2 bases not matched to a gene. Germline-derived CDR1 and CDR2 are SGDLS and YYNGEE. CDR3 size: 13 residues.